Listed below are T cell receptor beta chains from one sample, sequenced in a study of cytomegalovirus exposure and HLA in healthy donors. Clones were sequenced by immunoSEQ multiplex PCR, and TCRdb holds only the in-frame ones, with some missing. The profile shows some 30,000 clones, 65% to 90% of them singletons. What was sequenced was PBMCs. Source of these receptors: a young woman in good health and CMV-seronegative. CDR3s include the opening cysteine and the closing phenylalanine or tryptophan. D genes are given only for firm matches. Some rows mark clone size as missing; the rest say once, few, many or name a class of expanded clone.

J: TRBJ2-7
D: .
size: .
V: TRBV13
CDR3: CASSTQYEQYF
DNA: TGTGCCAGCAGCACTCAATACGAGCAGTACTTC

J: TRBJ1-1
D: .
size: .
V: TRBV5-6
CDR3: CASSFLTGEDTEAFF
DNA: TGTGCCAGCAGCTTCCTTACGGGGGAAGACACTGAAGCTTTCTTT

J: TRBJ2-5
D: TRBD1
size: .
V: TRBV5-5
CDR3: CASSQDTGTAQETQYF
DNA: TGTGCCAGCAGCCAGGACACCGGGACAGCACAAGAGACCCAGTACTTC

J: TRBJ1-1
D: .
size: once
V: TRBV2
CDR3: CASSVLGGEAFF
DNA: TGTGCCAGCAGTGTCCTGGGGGGTGAAGCTTTCTTT

J: TRBJ1-1
D: .
size: .
V: TRBV6-1
CDR3: CASSIDTANTEAFF
DNA: TGTGCCAGCAGCATAGACACAGCGAACACTGAAGCTTTCTTT

J: TRBJ1-1
D: .
size: medium-sized
V: TRBV5-6
CDR3: CASSLAPQDTEAFF
DNA: TGTGCCAGCAGCTTGGCCCCGCAGGACACTGAAGCTTTCTTT

J: TRBJ1-2
D: .
size: .
V: TRBV19
CDR3: CASSLVGDYGYTF
DNA: TGTGCCAGTAGCCTAGTCGGAGACTATGGCTACACCTTC

J: TRBJ1-6
D: TRBD1
size: .
V: TRBV9
CDR3: CASSVGRGLSPLHF
DNA: TGTGCCAGCAGCGTGGGCAGGGGGCTATCACCCCTCCACTTT

J: TRBJ1-4
D: .
size: .
V: TRBV7-2
CDR3: CASSLADRYTGINEKLFF
DNA: TGTGCCAGCAGCTTAGCGGACAGATATACAGGGATTAATGAAAAACTGTTTTTT

J: TRBJ2-3
D: TRBD2
size: .
V: TRBV6-1
CDR3: CASSDGRGAGVETDTQYF
DNA: TGTGCCAGCAGTGATGGGCGGGGGGCTGGGGTTGAGACAGATACGCAGTATTTT

J: TRBJ1-2
D: TRBD1
size: .
V: TRBV19
CDR3: CASSPRTGGFGYTF
DNA: TGTGCCAGTAGTCCACGGACAGGGGGCTTTGGCTACACCTTC

J: TRBJ1-1
D: TRBD1
size: .
V: TRBV7-6
CDR3: CASSLGARGRNTEAFF
DNA: TGTGCCAGCAGCTTAGGTGCCAGGGGGCGGAACACTGAAGCTTTCTTT

J: TRBJ2-7
D: .
size: .
V: TRBV27
CDR3: CASSLGDEQYF
DNA: TGTGCCAGCAGCCTCGGGGACGAGCAGTACTTC

J: TRBJ2-5
D: .
size: .
V: TRBV10-3
CDR3: CAISEGDMEVETQYF
DNA: TGTGCCATCAGTGAAGGGGATATGGAAGTAGAGACCCAGTACTTC

J: TRBJ2-7
D: .
size: few
V: TRBV29-1
CDR3: CSVEDSDSSYEQYF
DNA: TGCAGCGTTGAGGACTCGGACAGCTCCTACGAGCAGTACTTC

J: TRBJ2-2
D: TRBD2
size: .
V: TRBV19
CDR3: CASATSGRSLELFF
DNA: TGTGCCAGCGCTACTAGCGGGAGGTCGTTGGAGCTGTTTTTT

J: TRBJ2-7
D: TRBD2
size: .
V: TRBV13
CDR3: CASSLGLAASYEQYF
DNA: TGTGCCAGCAGCCTGGGACTAGCGGCATCCTACGAGCAGTACTTC

J: TRBJ2-7
D: TRBD2
size: .
V: TRBV28
CDR3: CASSLLAGTYEQYF
DNA: TGTGCCAGCAGTTTACTAGCGGGTACCTACGAGCAGTACTTC

J: TRBJ2-7
D: .
size: .
V: TRBV7-6
CDR3: CASSLAATAYEQYF
DNA: TGTGCCAGCAGCTTAGCGGCAACCGCTTACGAGCAGTACTTC

J: TRBJ2-6
D: .
size: .
V: TRBV19
CDR3: CASTGGGVHSGANVLTF
DNA: TGTGCCAGTACCGGCGGCGGCGTCCACTCTGGGGCCAACGTCCTGACTTTC

J: TRBJ2-7
D: .
size: .
V: TRBV4-3
CDR3: CASSPGGGSYEQYF
DNA: TGCGCCAGCAGCCCAGGTGGGGGGAGCTACGAGCAGTACTTC

J: TRBJ2-7
D: .
size: .
V: TRBV10-2
CDR3: CASSEQSYEQYF
DNA: TGCGCCAGCAGTGAGCAATCCTACGAGCAGTACTTC

J: TRBJ2-3
D: .
size: .
V: TRBV5-4
CDR3: CASSLGLHTDTQYF
DNA: TGTGCCAGCAGCTTGGGACTTCACACAGATACGCAGTATTTT

J: TRBJ1-4
D: TRBD1
size: .
V: TRBV27
CDR3: CASRPGQGGEKLFF
DNA: TGTGCCAGCAGACCGGGACAGGGAGGGGAAAAACTGTTTTTT

J: TRBJ2-1
D: TRBD2
size: .
V: TRBV9
CDR3: CASSVVTGGGLYNEQFF
DNA: TGTGCCAGCAGCGTAGTTACCGGCGGGGGACTCTACAATGAGCAGTTCTTC

J: TRBJ2-5
D: TRBD2
size: few
V: TRBV6-4
CDR3: CASSDPLLSQRGLEETQYF
DNA: TGTGCCAGCAGTGACCCCCTGCTCTCGCAGCGGGGGCTCGAGGAGACCCAGTACTTC

J: TRBJ2-7
D: TRBD1
size: .
V: TRBV2
CDR3: CASSEQTGGLSEQYF
DNA: TGTGCCAGCAGTGAACAGACAGGGGGACTTAGTGAGCAGTACTTC

J: TRBJ1-2
D: TRBD1
size: .
V: TRBV4-2
CDR3: CASSQYQDRTGGYPF
DNA: TGTGCCAGCAGCCAATACCAGGACAGGACCGGTGGCTACCCCTTC

J: TRBJ2-1
D: .
size: once
V: TRBV4-3
CDR3: CASSQERAGINEQFF
DNA: TGCGCCAGCAGCCAAGAGAGGGCTGGAATCAATGAGCAGTTCTTC

J: TRBJ2-1
D: TRBD2
size: .
V: TRBV4-1
CDR3: CASSQVSGGTYNEQFF
DNA: TGCGCCAGCAGCCAAGTGAGCGGGGGGACTTACAATGAGCAGTTCTTC